Listed here is a single T cell receptor beta chain. Its antigen is still unknown. Sequencing used an Illumina HiSeq 2000. The TCR beta cDNA libraries were made using 5'RACE template switching, a step that added both a universal primer site and unique molecular identifiers. cDNA synthesis was primed from the TCR beta constant segment and was followed by two successive PCR amplification steps. Concerning the study's data processing: MIGEC was used to demultiplex reads and group reads by UMI, and MiTCR was used to assemble and quantify clonotypes. To exclude erroneous sequences, only TCR cDNA sequences supported by at least two reads were retained. The tcR package was used for downstream repertoire analysis, and clonotypes were matched across fractions by CDR3 nucleotide sequence plus V segment. Antigen specificity was annotated against VDJdb with VDJmatch, allowing one amino acid substitution in CDR3. With the reads reprocessed by TCRdb, a single entry stands for each CDR3 protein sequence and no DNA is reported. These V and J calls originate from TCRdb's pipeline instead of the authors' own analysis. The table of this sample itemizes about 430,000 distinct CDR3 sequences. The ten largest clones take up more than 1.4% of the sample.

To determine HCMV serostatus, a commercial ELISA kit was used to detect HCMV-specific IgG in serum. Ficoll density gradient centrifugation was used to isolate peripheral blood mononuclear cells from blood. The data derive from a study of T cells expressing NK-cell markers (dated by TCRdb to the early 2020s). Background on the whole study: TCR beta-chain repertoires were profiled in sorted CD3+CD56+NKG2C+, CD3+CD56+NKG2C- and CD3+CD56-NKG2C+ T-cell subsets from roughly eight donors. Among the eight sequenced donors, seven were HCMV-seropositive and one was HCMV-seronegative. Sequencing of the libraries produced 2 x 150 bp reads on Illumina HiSeq 2000/2500, MiSeq or NextSeq. Randomly selected healthy volunteers, three men and five women, were used as the eight sequenced donors. General conclusions and limits of the study: Whether the expanded NKG2C-expressing T cell clones were specific for HCMV antigens remained unclear. Those dominant clonotypes were again the most abundant among CD3+CD56-NKG2C+ cells in a few donors, at about 28.3-65%. In a handful of donors, the dominant CD3+CD56+NKG2C+ clonotypes were among the top 10 CD8+ clonotypes and accounted for about 1.0-7.5% of CD8+ T cells.

The TCR comes from a woman in her forties or fifties in good health. Donor details come from another sample of the same person, matched by shared clones. The sample comprised blood T cells: a sorted CD56 or NKG2C T cell subset, CD4+ or CD8+ T cells, or bulk PBMC T cells (not recorded which).

The CDR3 region has the sequence CASSQGGQGRNTIYF. This chain is built from TRBV3-1 and TRBJ1-3; no DNA is available, so the TRBD1 call from TCRdb remains unchecked. Its CDR3 holds 15 amino acids, cysteine through phenylalanine. No DNA has been recorded. The germline V gene (reference sequence) gives CDR1 as LGHDT and CDR2 as YNNKEL.